These 18 T cell receptor beta chains were sequenced from one sample in a study of shared clonotypes between healthy human individuals. The data were produced by immunoSEQ multiplex PCR, yet TCRdb's version contains in-frame clones alone and is incomplete. The data show about a million clones, with approximately 75% seen just once and more than 0.85% held by the top ten. Specimen: memory CD4+ T cells from PBMCs. Subset indicated: CD45RA-negative fraction. These receptors all come from a man between 18 and 35 years old in good health. Some clones in this sample may be carry-over from other donors' samples.

This clone was picked up one time. The rearrangement joins TRBV7-2 to TRBJ2-7; 7 nucleotides align to TRBD1. The CDR3 is 15 amino acids. Germline loops: CDR1 SGHTA, CDR2 FQGNSA. Trimming at V came to 6 bases and at J to 5 bases, leaving 13 bases not matched to a gene. CDR3 nucleotides: TGTGCCAGCAGATACCGACAGGGCCCTCGAGACGAGCAGTACTTC. Amino acids: CASRYRQGPRDEQYF.

The chain couples TRBV2 to TRBJ1-1; 10 nucleotides match TRBD1. Germline V gene sequence: CDR1 SNHLY, CDR2 FYNNEI. With V trimmed by 7 bases and J by 1 base, 6 bases remained unmatched. The CDR3 totals 15 residues. Here the CDR3 reads CASTRQGARNTEAFF. The CDR3 region has the DNA TGTGCCAGCACAAGACAGGGGGCCCGGAACACTGAAGCTTTCTTT.

This clone was seen a few times. The chain links TRBV18 to TRBJ1-4; D remains ambiguous. V lost 2 bases, J lost 1 base, and 5 bases lay in between. Germline V lookup: CDR1 KGHSH, CDR2 LQKENI. This CDR3 contains 14 residues. The CDR3 DNA is TGTGCCAGCTCACCAATGCGAACTAATGAAAAACTGTTTTTT. Translated, it gives CASSPMRTNEKLFF.

V and J are TRBV30 and TRBJ1-3, with D uncertain. V gave up 3 bases and J gave up 0 bases, with 12 bases separating them. Germline lookup yields CDR1 GTSNPN and CDR2 SVGIG (reference sequence). This CDR3 is built from 15 residues. The DNA for the CDR3 is TGTGCCTGGAGCCTAAGGCGGTCCTCTGGAAACACCATATATTTT. Protein sequence: CAWSLRRSSGNTIYF.

This clone was recorded once. The gene calls are TRBV4-1 and TRBJ2-5; D is ambiguous. CDR1 is MGHRA, CDR2 YSYEKL, per germline. The length of the CDR3 is 17 residues. Trimming removed 1 base at V and 4 bases at J, with 19 bases between. The CDR3 loop reads CASSQGRQQRVLETQYF. The DNA of the CDR3 is TGCGCCAGCAGCCAAGGTCGTCAACAGCGTGTTTTAGAGACCCAGTACTTC.

V and J are TRBV2 and TRBJ1-5; D may be TRBD1 (5 bases). V lost 6 bases and J lost 15, with 18 bases in between. Germline V gene lookup returns CDR1 SNHLY and CDR2 FYNNEI. The CDR3 length is 12 residues. The CDR3 region is CASSVQVGMRHF. The CDR3 nucleotides read TGTGCCAGCAGCGTACAGGTTGGTATGAGGCATTTT.

The chain employs TRBV30 and TRBJ1-6; D not certain. V gave up 7 bases and J gave up 2 bases, with 12 bases separating them. Germline V CDR1 and CDR2: GTSNPN, SVGIG (reference sequence). The CDR3 extends over 14 amino acids. CDR3 coding DNA: TGTGCCTATCGCGGCAGGCCCTATAATTCACCCCTCCACTTT. It codes for CAYRGRPYNSPLHF.

V and J are TRBV7-9 and TRBJ2-7, with 8 bases that match TRBD1. After removal of 4 bases from V and 2 bases from J, the junction contained 4 bases not matched to a gene. Germline V lookup: CDR1 SEHNR, CDR2 FQNEAQ (reference sequence). The CDR3 covers 14 residues. The CDR3 region has the DNA TGTGCCAGCAGCTCCCAGGGGGCTACCTACGAGCAGTACTTC. Translated, it gives CASSSQGATYEQYF.

The chain combines TRBV4-1 with TRBJ2-3, with a weak D call TRBD1 (6 bases). The germline V gene encodes CDR1 MGHRA and CDR2 YSYEKL. The CDR3 is 16 residues long. Trimming pared 2 bases from V and 1 base from J, leaving 13 bases between. CDR3 sequence: CASSQSPRTGTDTQYF. In DNA form, the CDR3 reads TGCGCCAGCAGCCAAAGTCCCCGGACAGGCACAGATACGCAGTATTTT.

The V and J genes are TRBV7-9 and TRBJ1-1, with 10 bases fitting TRBD1. The V gene end was trimmed by 6 bases and the J gene end by 2 bases; junction bases not matched to a gene: 12. Per germline, CDR1 SEHNR and CDR2 FQNEAQ (reference sequence). CDR3 length: 17 amino acids. CDR3 bases: TGTGCCAGCAGTTACAGCCCCGGGACAGGGGATAACACTGAAGCTTTCTTT. Amino acids: CASSYSPGTGDNTEAFF.

The rearrangement uses TRBV28 and TRBJ1-4; 7 bases match TRBD1. Trimming removed 7 bases from V and 3 bases from J; junction bases left unmatched: 5. The CDR3 consists of 14 residues. Germline CDR1 reads MDHEN; CDR2 reads SYDVKM. CDR3 amino acids: CASNRDRSNEKLFF. The CDR3 DNA follows: TGTGCCAGCAACCGGGACAGATCTAATGAAAAACTGTTTTTT.

This sequence joins TRBV2 and TRBJ2-2; D ambiguous. The germline gives CDR1 SNHLY, CDR2 FYNNEI. Trimming took off 1 base at V and 6 bases at J, with 6 bases between the two ends. CDR3 length equals 13 residues. The CDR3: CASSEESAGELFF. CDR3 coding DNA: TGTGCCAGCAGTGAAGAATCCGCCGGGGAGCTGTTTTTT.

A word on this clone: Relative to the germline gene, one junction end is altered; a read error may explain this. Other DNA sequences in the sample encode the same CDR3. The chain couples TRBV7-2 to TRBJ2-3, with TRBD2 identical over 10 bases. Looked up from germline, CDR1 is SGHTA and CDR2 is FQGNSA. The CDR3 loop spans 15 amino acids. The CDR3 here is CASSLAGGPPDTQYF. CDR3 coding DNA: TGTGCCAGCAGTTTAGCGGGAGGCCCGCCCGATACGCAGTATTTT.

The chain employs TRBV5-1 and TRBJ2-1; D is ambiguous. Trimming took 2 bases from V and 8 from J, leaving 20 bases between them. Germline CDR1 is SGHRS and CDR2 is YFSETQ. The CDR3 has 16 amino acids. CDR3: CASSLRSGMIGDEQFF. The DNA for the CDR3 is TGCGCCAGCAGCTTAAGGTCAGGAATGATCGGCGATGAGCAGTTCTTC.

This chain uses TRBV5-4 with TRBJ2-7; D is perhaps TRBD1 (6 bases). Germline CDR1 is SGHNT and CDR2 is YYREEE (reference sequence). This CDR3 is built from 15 residues. Trimming cost V 4 bases and J 2 bases, with 16 bases left between them. The CDR3 spells CASSPAGAKAYEQYF. The CDR3 nucleotides are TGTGCCAGCAGCCCAGCAGGGGCGAAGGCCTACGAGCAGTACTTC.

The chain employs TRBV6-1 and TRBJ1-1, with D possibly TRBD1 on 5 matching bases. Deletions cut 8 bases from V and 4 bases from J, with 14 bases between. Germline CDR1 reads MNHNS; CDR2 reads SASEGT. This CDR3 region has 13 residues. DNA of the CDR3: TGTGCCAGCCAGGGCTCTGTAGGCACTGAAGCTTTCTTT. It translates to CASQGSVGTEAFF.

The CDR3 DNA reads TGCGCCAGCAGCCAAGAGAGGGATTCACCCCTCCACTTT. Protein sequence: CASSQERDSPLHF. The rearrangement joins TRBV4-1 to TRBJ1-6; no clear D gene. The germline V gene has CDR1 MGHRA and CDR2 YSYEKL. CDR3 length: 13 residues. Trimming pared 0 bases from V and 8 bases from J, leaving 5 bases between.

In its sample, this clone was seen a few times. V is TRBV7-6 and J is TRBJ2-1; 13 bases are shared with TRBD2. This CDR3 is built from 18 residues. CDR1 and CDR2 (germline): SGHVS, FNYEAQ. With V trimmed by 5 bases and J by 8 bases, 15 bases remained unmatched. The CDR3 is CASSVKTGTSGTGDEQFF. The CDR3 DNA follows: TGTGCCAGCAGCGTAAAAACCGGGACTAGCGGGACAGGGGATGAGCAGTTCTTC.